Below, one T cell receptor (beta chain) is given with its context. Its antigen is undetermined. Treatment: oral pan-JAK inhibitor, 5-10 mg twice daily. This CDR3 is built from 15 residues. The germline V gene has CDR1 SEHNR and CDR2 FQNEAQ (reference sequence). The V gene lost 7 bases and the J gene lost 3 bases, with 16 bases spanning the gap. The record originates from a study of CD8+ T cells in alopecia areata. Across the study: At a dose of 5 to 10 mg twice daily, oral tofacitinib was given to treated patients. The drug, tofacitinib, lasted 6 to 18 months, followed by 6 months off drug. Study outcomes and limitations: Sequences from scalp samples also cover resident alphabeta T cells of normal skin. Many expanded lesional clones remained in scalp and blood on tofacitinib.

RNA extraction and reverse transcription yielded cDNA as sequencing template. The method was immunoSEQ multiplex PCR; TCRdb's version includes in-frame clones alone and lacks a portion of them. The data contain 210,000 or so clones, approximately 67% of them singletons. J is TRBJ2-1 and V is TRBV7-9, with no clear D. The specimen comprised CD4+ T cells sorted from blood, sampled around week 42, from a patient treated with tofacitinib. The clonotype comes from a human donor with alopecia areata. For the CDR3, the DNA is TGTGCCAGCACCCAACTTGGCGGAATCTACAATGAGCAGTTCTTC. This translates into CASTQLGGIYNEQFF.